The 21 T cell receptor beta chains below all came from one sample that was sequenced in a study of blood T cell repertoires in COVID-19. The protocol was immunoSEQ multiplex PCR, while the TCRdb copy is restricted to in-frame clones and leaves out a portion. The repertoire holds about 290,000 clones, with roughly nine tenths as singletons. The sample consisted of PBMCs or T cells enriched from blood (not recorded which). Receptors originate from a woman aged 35 to 49 who had recovered from COVID-19.

The chain couples TRBV4-3 to TRBJ1-6; 7 bases map to TRBD1. CDR1 LGHNA and CDR2 YSLEER come from the germline V gene. V shed 4 bases, J shed 3 bases, and the junction held 3 bases outside the gene matches. There are 15 residues in the CDR3. CDR3 DNA sequence: TGCGCCAGCAGCCGACAGGGAAACTATAATTCACCCCTCCACTTT. Its translation is CASSRQGNYNSPLHF.

The genes are TRBV5-1 and TRBJ2-7, with D possibly being TRBD1 (6 bases). The germline V gene encodes CDR1 SGHRS and CDR2 YFSETQ. Deletions cut 3 bases from V and 3 bases from J, with 19 bases between. The CDR3 spans 16 residues. CDR3 DNA sequence: TGCGCCAGCAGCTCCTCGCAGGGGACCGTGGTCTACGAGCAGTACTTC. Residues: CASSSSQGTVVYEQYF.

The CDR3, as DNA: TGTGCCAGCAGCCAAACAGGGCGGACCCAGCATTTT. Translation: CASSQTGRTQHF. V and J are TRBV3-1 (or the pseudogene TRBV3-2) and TRBJ1-5, with D maybe TRBD1 (6 bases). Trimming removed 2 bases at V and 11 bases at J, with 10 bases between. The CDR3 is 12 amino acids. The germline V gene has CDR1 LGHDT and CDR2 YNNKEL (reference sequence).

The chain combines TRBV3-1 (or the pseudogene TRBV3-2) with TRBJ1-2, with D perhaps matching TRBD1 (6 bases). With 2 bases removed from V and 6 bases from J, the gap between germline ends came to 16 bases. This CDR3 has 15 residues. CDR1 and CDR2 (germline): LGHDT, YNNKEL (reference sequence). CDR3 sequence: CASSQRGAKLHGYTF. CDR3 nucleotides: TGTGCCAGCAGCCAACGGGGGGCGAAGCTACATGGCTACACCTTC.

The gene calls are TRBV18 and TRBJ1-2; D might be TRBD1 (6 bases). With 4 bases removed from V and 5 bases from J, the gap between germline ends came to 17 bases. Germline CDR1 KGHSH, CDR2 LQKENI. This CDR3 has 15 residues. The CDR3 loop is CASSLQGGRGYGYTF. The CDR3 DNA sequence: TGTGCCAGCTCACTTCAAGGGGGACGTGGGTATGGCTACACCTTC.

In this sample, this clone turned up a few times. The chain couples TRBV6-5 to TRBJ1-1; no clear D. CDR1 and CDR2 from the germline V gene are MNHEY and SVGAGI. Trimming took off 4 bases at V and 1 base at J, with 10 bases between the two ends. The CDR3 contains 14 residues. As DNA, the CDR3 is TGTGCCAGCAGTTCCTCCACAGCGAACACTGAAGCTTTCTTT. Protein product: CASSSSTANTEAFF.

This chain uses TRBV7-3 with TRBJ1-1; 8 nucleotides line up with TRBD1. The CDR3 has 14 residues. Germline values: CDR1 SGHTA, CDR2 FQGTGA. The ends lost 2 bases at V and 4 bases at J; junction bases unmatched: 3. For the CDR3, the DNA is TGTGCCAGCAGCTTACAGGGGGCGGTCACTGAAGCTTTCTTT. Its translation: CASSLQGAVTEAFF.

The J gene is TRBJ1-1, the V gene TRBV10-1, with D tentatively TRBD1 (6 bases). V was shortened by 0 bases and J by 1 base, with 9 bases between the two germline ends. CDR1 WNHNN and CDR2 SYGVQD come from the germline V gene (reference sequence). There are 15 residues in the CDR3. The chain's CDR3 is CASSESKQGNTEAFF. CDR3 sequence (DNA): TGCGCCAGCAGTGAGTCGAAACAGGGGAACACTGAAGCTTTCTTT.

Only one count was recorded for this clone. The chain carries TRBV29-1 and TRBJ2-5; D is possibly TRBD2 (6 bases). V was cut by 0 bases and J by 5 bases, with 22 bases left in between. Germline V gene sequence: CDR1 SQVTM, CDR2 ANQGSEA. This CDR3 region has 17 residues. The CDR3 DNA is TGCAGCGTTGAAGATGTGGGGACTGGCAACCTTCCGGAGACCCAGTACTTC. It translates to CSVEDVGTGNLPETQYF.

The rearrangement uses TRBV5-1 and TRBJ2-2; D gene ambiguous. Trimming removed 0 bases at V and 4 bases at J, with 7 bases between. The CDR3 length is 14 residues. From germline, CDR1 is SGHRS and CDR2 YFSETQ. This CDR3 is CASSLDLATGELFF. The CDR3 DNA sequence: TGCGCCAGCAGCTTGGATTTAGCCACCGGGGAGCTGTTTTTT. The full variable domain, rest sourced from reference TRBV5-1 and TRBJ2-2, is KAGVTQTPRYLIKTRGQQVTLSCSPISGHRSVSWYQQTPGQGLQFLFEYFSETQRNKGNFPGRFSGRQFSNSRSEMNVSTLELGDSALYLCASSLDLATGELFFGEGSRLTVL.

The chain carries TRBV10-3 and TRBJ2-5, with 8 bases identical to TRBD2. Trimming took 10 bases from V and 1 from J; bases not matched to a gene: 8. The CDR3 length is 14 residues. Germline loops: CDR1 ENHRY, CDR2 SYGVKD. CDR3 sequence: CATGGAGLQETQYF. As DNA, the CDR3 is TGTGCCACGGGGGGGGCGGGCCTCCAAGAGACCCAGTACTTC.

V is TRBV3-1 (or the pseudogene TRBV3-2) and J is TRBJ1-1; 12 positions agree with TRBD1. The length of the CDR3 is 16 residues. The V gene end was trimmed by 5 bases and the J gene end by 0 bases; junction bases not matched to a gene: 4. Germline V gene sequence: CDR1 LGHDT, CDR2 YNNKEL (reference sequence). The CDR3 here is CASSGGTGGLNTEAFF. The CDR3 region has the DNA TGTGCCAGCAGCGGCGGGACAGGGGGCCTGAACACTGAAGCTTTCTTT.

V usage is TRBV12-5 and J usage is TRBJ2-7; 10 positions agree with TRBD1. The CDR3 contains 15 residues. CDR1 and CDR2 (germline): LGHNT, FRNRAP. V gave up 3 bases and J gave up 3 bases; unmatched junction bases: 5. The CDR3 bases are TGTGCTAGTGGTTTATTCCGGGACAGGGGCTACGAGCAGTACTTC. It codes for CASGLFRDRGYEQYF.

This clone was picked up one time. The chain uses TRBV11-2 and TRBJ1-1; D unclear. The CDR3 consists of 14 residues. Germline lookup yields CDR1 SGHAT and CDR2 FQNNGV. V lost 3 bases and J lost 0, with 8 bases in between. The CDR3 bases are TGTGCCAGCAGCTTGGGCATGATGAACACTGAAGCTTTCTTT. Its translation: CASSLGMMNTEAFF.

This clone was seen a single time. The rearrangement joins TRBV9 to TRBJ2-7; 11 nucleotides match TRBD2. This CDR3 comprises 16 residues. The germline gives CDR1 SGDLS, CDR2 YYNGEE. V lost 4 bases to trimming and J lost 2 bases; unmatched junction nucleotides: 8. CDR3: CASSFLAGGSPYEQYF. CDR3 coding DNA: TGTGCCAGCAGCTTTCTAGCGGGAGGCTCCCCCTACGAGCAGTACTTC.

The chain is built from TRBV21-1 and TRBJ1-1; TRBD1, the table's D call, was not compared with the DNA. TRBV21-1 is annotated as a pseudogene. This CDR3 has 13 amino acids. The CDR3 bases are TGTGCCAGCAGTACAAGATCTAACACTGAAGCTTTCTTT. This sequence encodes CASSTRSNTEAFF.

This CDR3 is CASSQNSGGKLGYGYTF. The CDR3 coding sequence is TGTGCCAGCAGCCAAAATAGCGGGGGCAAGCTTGGCTATGGCTACACCTTC. The chain recombines TRBV4-2 with TRBJ1-2; D is perhaps TRBD1 (6 bases). Between the trimmed V and J ends, which lost 2 bases and 4 bases, there was a span of 20 bases. Germline V gene data show CDR1 as LGHNA and CDR2 as YNFKEQ. There are 17 residues in the CDR3.

This CDR3 reads CASSSGRANEKLFF. The CDR3 DNA reads as TGTGCCAGCAGCTCCGGGAGGGCTAATGAAAAACTGTTTTTT. This chain connects TRBV7-8 to TRBJ1-4; no firm D call. Germline lookup yields CDR1 SGHVS and CDR2 FQNEAQ. V was cut by 4 bases and J by 3 bases, with 9 bases left in between. The CDR3 has 14 amino acids. Full variable domain (remainder filled in from reference TRBV7-8 and TRBJ1-4): GAGVSQSPRYKVAKRGQDVALRCDPISGHVSLFWYQQALGQGPEFLTYFQNEAQLDKSGLPSDRFFAERPEGSVSTLKIQRTQQEDSAVYLCASSSGRANEKLFFGSGTQLSVL.

This clone showed up just a few times. The chain carries TRBV7-2 and TRBJ2-1; TRBD2 matches 7 bases. V dropped 5 bases and J dropped 6; count of bases not matched to a gene: 7. CDR1 is SGHTA, CDR2 FQGNSA, per germline. The CDR3 contains 14 residues. CDR3 residues: CASSLGLVPNEQFF. As DNA, the CDR3 is TGTGCCAGCAGCCTAGGACTAGTCCCCAATGAGCAGTTCTTC.

This rearrangement joins TRBV5-1 to TRBJ2-5, with 13 nucleotides matching TRBD2. Unmatched junction bases numbered 2, after V lost 4 bases and J lost 2 bases. The CDR3 has 15 residues. CDR1 SGHRS and CDR2 YFSETQ come from the germline V gene. The CDR3, as DNA: TGCGCCAGCAGCACGACTAGCGGGGGGCAAGAGACCCAGTACTTC. Translating it yields CASSTTSGGQETQYF.

This sequence joins TRBV12-5 and TRBJ2-2, with D unresolved. CDR1 and CDR2 (germline): LGHNT, FRNRAP. The length of the CDR3 is 11 residues. With 8 bases removed from V and 5 bases from J, the gap between germline ends came to 6 bases. In DNA, the CDR3 is TGTGCTAGTCAAAATACCGGGGAGCTGTTTTTT. It yields the protein CASQNTGELFF. Drawing the rest from reference TRBV12-5 and TRBJ2-2, the complete variable domain is DARVTQTPRHKVTEMGQEVTMRCQPILGHNTVFWYRQTMMQGLELLAYFRNRAPLDDSGMPKDRFSAEMPDATLATLKIQPSEPRDSAVYFCASQNTGELFFGEGSRLTVL.